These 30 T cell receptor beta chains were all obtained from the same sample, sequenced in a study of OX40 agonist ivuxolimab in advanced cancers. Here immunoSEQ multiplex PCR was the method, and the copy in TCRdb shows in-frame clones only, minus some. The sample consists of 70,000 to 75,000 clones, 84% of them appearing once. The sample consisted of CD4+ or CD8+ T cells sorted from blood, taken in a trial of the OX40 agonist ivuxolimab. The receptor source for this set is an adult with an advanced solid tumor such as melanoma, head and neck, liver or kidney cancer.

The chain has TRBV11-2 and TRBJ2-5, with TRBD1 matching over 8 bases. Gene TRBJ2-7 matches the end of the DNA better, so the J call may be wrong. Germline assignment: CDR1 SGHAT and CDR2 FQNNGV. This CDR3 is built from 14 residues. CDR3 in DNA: TGTGCCAGCGGTAGGACAGGGATCGATAGCGAGCAGTACTTC. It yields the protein CASGRTGIDSEQYF.

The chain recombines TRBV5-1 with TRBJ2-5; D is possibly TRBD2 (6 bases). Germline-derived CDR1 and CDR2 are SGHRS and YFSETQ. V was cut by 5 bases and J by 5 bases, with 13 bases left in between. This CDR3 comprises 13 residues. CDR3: CASRETSMETQYF. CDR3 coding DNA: TGCGCCAGCAGAGAGACTAGTATGGAGACCCAGTACTTC.

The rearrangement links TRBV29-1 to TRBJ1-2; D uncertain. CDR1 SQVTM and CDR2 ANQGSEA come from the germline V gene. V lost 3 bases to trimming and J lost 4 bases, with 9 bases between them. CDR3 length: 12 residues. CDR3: CSVDRLPYGYTF. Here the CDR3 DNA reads TGCAGCGTTGATCGTCTCCCCTATGGCTACACCTTC.

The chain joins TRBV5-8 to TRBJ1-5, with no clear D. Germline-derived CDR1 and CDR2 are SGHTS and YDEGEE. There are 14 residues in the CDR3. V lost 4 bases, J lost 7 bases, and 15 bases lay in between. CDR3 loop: CASSAKTGGQPQHF. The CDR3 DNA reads TGTGCCAGCAGCGCGAAGACGGGCGGGCAGCCCCAGCATTTT.

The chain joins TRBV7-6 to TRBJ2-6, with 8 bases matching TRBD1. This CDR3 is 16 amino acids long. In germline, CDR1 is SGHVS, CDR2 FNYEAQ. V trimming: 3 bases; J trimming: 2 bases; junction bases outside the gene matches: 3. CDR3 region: CASSFLQGAGANVLTF. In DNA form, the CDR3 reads TGTGCCAGCAGCTTCTTACAGGGGGCTGGGGCCAACGTCCTGACTTTC.

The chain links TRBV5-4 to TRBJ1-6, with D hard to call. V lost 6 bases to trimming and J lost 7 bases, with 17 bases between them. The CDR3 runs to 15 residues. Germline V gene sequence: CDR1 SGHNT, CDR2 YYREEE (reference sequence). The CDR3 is CASTTWRAGNSPLHF. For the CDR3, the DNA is TGTGCCAGCACTACCTGGAGGGCTGGGAATTCACCCCTCCACTTT.

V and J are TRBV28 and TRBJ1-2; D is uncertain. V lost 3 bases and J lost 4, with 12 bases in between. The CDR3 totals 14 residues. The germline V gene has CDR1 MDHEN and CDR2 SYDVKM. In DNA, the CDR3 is TGTGCCAGCAGTTTTTCAGCTTCCCTCTATGGCTACACCTTC. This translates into CASSFSASLYGYTF.

Written as DNA, the CDR3 is TGTGCCAGCAGTGAGGGACCGGGGACAGATACGCAGTATTTT. This codes for CASSEGPGTDTQYF. This chain uses TRBV6-1 with TRBJ2-3; D assignment may be TRBD1 or TRBD2 (5 bases each). Per germline, CDR1 MNHNS and CDR2 SASEGT. CDR3 length: 14 residues. V lost 3 bases, J lost 3 bases, and 10 bases lay in between.

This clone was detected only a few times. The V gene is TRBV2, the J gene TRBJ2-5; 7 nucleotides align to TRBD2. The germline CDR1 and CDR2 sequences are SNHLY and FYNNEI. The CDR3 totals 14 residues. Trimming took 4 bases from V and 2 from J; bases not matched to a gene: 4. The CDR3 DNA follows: TGTGCCAGCAGTGGGCCGGGGGGACAAGAGACCCAGTACTTC. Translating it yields CASSGPGGQETQYF.

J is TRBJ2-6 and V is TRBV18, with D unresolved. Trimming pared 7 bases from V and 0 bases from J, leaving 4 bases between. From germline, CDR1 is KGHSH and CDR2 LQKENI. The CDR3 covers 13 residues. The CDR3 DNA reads TGTGCCAGCTGCCCCTCTGGGGCCAACGTCCTGACTTTC. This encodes CASCPSGANVLTF. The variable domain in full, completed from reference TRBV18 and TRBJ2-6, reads NAGVMQNPRHLVRRRGQEARLRCSPMKGHSHVYWYRQLPEEGLKFMVYLQKENIIDESGMPKERFSAEFPKEGPSILRIQQVVRGDSAAYFCASCPSGANVLTFGAGSRLTVL.

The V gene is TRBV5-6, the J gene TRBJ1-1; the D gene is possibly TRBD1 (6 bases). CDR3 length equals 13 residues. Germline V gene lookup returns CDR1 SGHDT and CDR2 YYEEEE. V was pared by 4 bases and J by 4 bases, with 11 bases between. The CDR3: CASSALGGTEAFF. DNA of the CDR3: TGTGCCAGCAGCGCCTTAGGGGGCACTGAAGCTTTCTTT.

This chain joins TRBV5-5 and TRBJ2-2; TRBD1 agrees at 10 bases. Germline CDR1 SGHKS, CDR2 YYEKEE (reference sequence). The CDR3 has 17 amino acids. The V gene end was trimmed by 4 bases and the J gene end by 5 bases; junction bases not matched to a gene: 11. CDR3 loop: CASSPRFPGQGTGELFF. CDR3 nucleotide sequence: TGTGCCAGCAGCCCGAGGTTCCCGGGACAGGGGACCGGGGAGCTGTTTTTT.

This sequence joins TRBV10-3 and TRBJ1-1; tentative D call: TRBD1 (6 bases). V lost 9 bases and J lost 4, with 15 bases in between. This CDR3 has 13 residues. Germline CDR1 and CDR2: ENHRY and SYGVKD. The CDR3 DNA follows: TGTGCCATGGGGGCAGGGGAGAGCACTGAAGCTTTCTTT. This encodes CAMGAGESTEAFF.

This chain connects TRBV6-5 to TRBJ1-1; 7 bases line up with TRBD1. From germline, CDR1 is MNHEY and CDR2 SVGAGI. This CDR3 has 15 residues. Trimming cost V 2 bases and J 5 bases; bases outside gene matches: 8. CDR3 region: CASSYGGGSRTEAFF. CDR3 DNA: TGTGCCAGCAGTTACGGAGGGGGCTCCCGAACTGAAGCTTTCTTT.

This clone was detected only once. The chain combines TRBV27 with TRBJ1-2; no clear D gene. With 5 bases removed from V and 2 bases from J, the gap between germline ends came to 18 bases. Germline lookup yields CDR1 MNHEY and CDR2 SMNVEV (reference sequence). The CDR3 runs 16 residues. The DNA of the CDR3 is TGTGCCAGCAGTCCCCGCTTCACGGACGGCAACTATGGCTACACCTTC. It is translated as CASSPRFTDGNYGYTF.

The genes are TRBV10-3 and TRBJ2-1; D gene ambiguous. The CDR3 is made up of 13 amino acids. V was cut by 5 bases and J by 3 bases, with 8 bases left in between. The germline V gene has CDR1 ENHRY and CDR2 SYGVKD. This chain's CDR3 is CAISYSVYNEQFF. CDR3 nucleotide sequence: TGTGCCATCAGTTACTCCGTCTACAATGAGCAGTTCTTC.

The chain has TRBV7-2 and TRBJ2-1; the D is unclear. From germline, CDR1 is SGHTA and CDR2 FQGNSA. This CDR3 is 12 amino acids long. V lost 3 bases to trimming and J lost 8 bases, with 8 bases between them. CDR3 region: CASSFVFHEQFF. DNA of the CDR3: TGTGCCAGCAGCTTTGTGTTCCATGAGCAGTTCTTC. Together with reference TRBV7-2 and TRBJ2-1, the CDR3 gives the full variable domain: GAGVSQSPSNKVTEKGKDVELRCDPISGHTALYWYRQSLGQGLEFLIYFQGNSAPDKSGLPSDRFSAERTGGSVSTLTIQRTQQEDSAVYLCASSFVFHEQFFGPGTRLTVL.

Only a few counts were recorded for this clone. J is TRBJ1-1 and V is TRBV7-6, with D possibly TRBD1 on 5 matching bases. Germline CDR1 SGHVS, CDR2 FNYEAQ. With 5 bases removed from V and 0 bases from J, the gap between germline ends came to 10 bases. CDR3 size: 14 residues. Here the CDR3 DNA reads TGTGCCAGCAGCCCAAGGGGCCTGAACACTGAAGCTTTCTTT. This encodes CASSPRGLNTEAFF.

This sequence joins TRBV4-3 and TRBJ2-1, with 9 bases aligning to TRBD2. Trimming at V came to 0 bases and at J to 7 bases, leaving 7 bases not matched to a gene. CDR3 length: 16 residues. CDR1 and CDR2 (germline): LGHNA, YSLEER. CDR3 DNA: TGCGCCAGCAGCCAAGAGCTTAGCGGGGGTTGGAATGAGCAGTTCTTC. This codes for CASSQELSGGWNEQFF.

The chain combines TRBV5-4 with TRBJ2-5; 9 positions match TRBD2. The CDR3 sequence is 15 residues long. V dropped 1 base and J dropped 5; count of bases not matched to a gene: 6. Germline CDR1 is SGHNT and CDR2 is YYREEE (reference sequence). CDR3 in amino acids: CASSLRLAGLETQYF. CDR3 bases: TGTGCCAGCAGCTTGAGGCTAGCGGGGTTGGAGACCCAGTACTTC.

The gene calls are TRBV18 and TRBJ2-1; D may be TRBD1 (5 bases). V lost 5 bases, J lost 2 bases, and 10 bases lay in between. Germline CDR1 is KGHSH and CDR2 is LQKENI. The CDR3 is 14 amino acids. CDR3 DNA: TGTGCCAGCTCAGCACAGGTCACCTACAATGAGCAGTTCTTC. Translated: CASSAQVTYNEQFF.

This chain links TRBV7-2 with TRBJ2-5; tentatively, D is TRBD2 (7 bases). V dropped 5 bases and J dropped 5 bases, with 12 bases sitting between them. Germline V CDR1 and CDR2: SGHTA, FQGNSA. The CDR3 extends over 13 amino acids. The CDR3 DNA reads TGTGCCAGCAGCCGCGGGGGCTCTGAGACCCAGTACTTC. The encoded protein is CASSRGGSETQYF.

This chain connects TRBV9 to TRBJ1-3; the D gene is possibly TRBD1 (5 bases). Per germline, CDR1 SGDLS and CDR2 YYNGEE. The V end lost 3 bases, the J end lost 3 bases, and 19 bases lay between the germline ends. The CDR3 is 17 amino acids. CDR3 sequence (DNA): TGTGCCAGCAGCGCCTCGTTGGTAGGGGCAGGTGGAAACACCATATATTTT. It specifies CASSASLVGAGGNTIYF.

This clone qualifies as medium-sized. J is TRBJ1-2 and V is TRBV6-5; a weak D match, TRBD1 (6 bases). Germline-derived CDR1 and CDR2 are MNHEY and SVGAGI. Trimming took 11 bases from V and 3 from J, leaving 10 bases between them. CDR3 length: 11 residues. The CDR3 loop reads CACRQDYGYTF. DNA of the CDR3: TGTGCCTGCCGACAGGACTATGGCTACACCTTC.

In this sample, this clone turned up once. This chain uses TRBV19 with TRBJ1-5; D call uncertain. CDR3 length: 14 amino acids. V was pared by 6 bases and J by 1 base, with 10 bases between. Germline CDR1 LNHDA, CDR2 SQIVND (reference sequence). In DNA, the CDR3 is TGTGCCAGTAGAGACACGTGGAGCAATCAGCCCCAGCATTTT. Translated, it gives CASRDTWSNQPQHF. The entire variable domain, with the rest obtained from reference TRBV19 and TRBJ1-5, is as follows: DGGITQSPKYLFRKEGQNVTLSCEQNLNHDAMYWYRQDPGQGLRLIYYSQIVNDFQKGDIAEGYSVSREKKESFPLTVTSAQKNPTAFYLCASRDTWSNQPQHFGDGTRLSIL.

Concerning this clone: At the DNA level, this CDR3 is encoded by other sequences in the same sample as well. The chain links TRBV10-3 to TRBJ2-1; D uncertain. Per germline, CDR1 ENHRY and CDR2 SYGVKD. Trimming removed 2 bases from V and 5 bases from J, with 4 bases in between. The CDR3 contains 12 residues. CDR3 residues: CAISERNNEQFF. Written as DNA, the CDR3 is TGTGCCATCAGTGAGAGGAACAATGAGCAGTTCTTC.

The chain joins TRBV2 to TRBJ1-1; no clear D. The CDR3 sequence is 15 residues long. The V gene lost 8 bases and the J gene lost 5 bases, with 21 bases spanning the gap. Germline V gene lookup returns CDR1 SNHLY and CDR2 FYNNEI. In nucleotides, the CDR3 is TGTGCCAGCCAGGCAGACCGCCTAGGAGGAACTGAAGCTTTCTTT. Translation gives CASQADRLGGTEAFF.

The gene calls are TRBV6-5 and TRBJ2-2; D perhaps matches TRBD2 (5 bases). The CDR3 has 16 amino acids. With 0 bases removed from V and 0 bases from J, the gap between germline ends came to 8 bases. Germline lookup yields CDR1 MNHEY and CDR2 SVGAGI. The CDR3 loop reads CASSYSPGSNTGELFF. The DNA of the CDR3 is TGTGCCAGCAGTTACTCGCCGGGGTCGAACACCGGGGAGCTGTTTTTT.

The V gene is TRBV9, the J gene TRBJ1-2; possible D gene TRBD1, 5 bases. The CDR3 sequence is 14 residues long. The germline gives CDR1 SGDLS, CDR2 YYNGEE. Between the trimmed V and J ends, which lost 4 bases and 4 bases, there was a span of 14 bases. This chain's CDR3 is CASSPRGGSYGYTF. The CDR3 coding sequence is TGTGCCAGCAGCCCGCGCGGGGGGAGCTATGGCTACACCTTC.

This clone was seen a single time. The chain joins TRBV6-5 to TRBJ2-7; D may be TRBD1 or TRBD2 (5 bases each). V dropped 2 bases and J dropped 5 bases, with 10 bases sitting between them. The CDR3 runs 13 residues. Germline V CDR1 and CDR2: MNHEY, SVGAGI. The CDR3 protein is CASSYPGSHEQYF. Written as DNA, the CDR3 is TGTGCCAGCAGTTACCCAGGGAGCCACGAGCAGTACTTC.